The entry that follows covers one T cell receptor beta chain sequence. Its matching antigen is unknown. The table came from immunoSEQ multiplex PCR; TCRdb's copy has only in-frame clones and leaves some out. This table holds roughly 10,000 clones, over 70% found once. The sample is drawn from a study of chemoradiotherapy in HPV16-positive cancers. General observations from the study: During treatment, candidate HPV-specific clones and E7-related motifs expanded in tumor.

The V end was cut by 2 bases, the J end by 4 bases, with 9 bases between. From germline, CDR1 is SGHRS and CDR2 YFSETQ. CDR3 length: 14 residues. The chain links TRBV5-1 to TRBJ2-2; possibly TRBD1 for D (6 bases). The sample was acquired from a patient who underwent chemoradiotherapy. This receptor was taken from a human donor with HPV-associated anogenital cancer. The CDR3 region has the DNA TGCGCCAGCAGCTTCGGACAGACCACCGGGGAGCTGTTTTTT. It specifies CASSFGQTTGELFF. Using reference TRBV5-1 and TRBJ2-2 for the parts outside the CDR3, the full variable domain is KAGVTQTPRYLIKTRGQQVTLSCSPISGHRSVSWYQQTPGQGLQFLFEYFSETQRNKGNFPGRFSGRQFSNSRSEMNVSTLELGDSALYLCASSFGQTTGELFFGEGSRLTVL.